Below, 13 T cell receptor beta chains from the same sample are listed, as sequenced in a study of cytomegalovirus exposure and HLA in healthy donors. Using immunoSEQ multiplex PCR, the repertoire was profiled, and TCRdb retains in-frame clones only, with some absent. Here the sample spans 60,000 to 70,000 clones, 80% to 90% being singletons. Sequenced material: PBMCs. The source of these receptors is a woman aged 18-29 years in good health and CMV-seronegative.

The genes are TRBV27 and TRBJ1-2, with a weak D call TRBD1 (6 bases). Germline CDR1 MNHEY, CDR2 SMNVEV (reference sequence). This CDR3 is built from 14 residues. Trimming removed 10 bases at V and 7 bases at J, with 22 bases between. Written as DNA, the CDR3 is TGTGCCACCTTAACTTGGGGGCCTAAGGCTGGCTACACCTTC. Amino acid sequence: CATLTWGPKAGYTF.

The rearrangement links TRBV5-1 to TRBJ2-7; the match to TRBD1 covers 9 bases. CDR1 SGHRS and CDR2 YFSETQ come from the germline V gene. Trimming removed 5 bases from V and 7 bases from J; junction bases left unmatched: 10. This CDR3 has 14 residues. CDR3 loop: CASRGTGLSWEQYF. As DNA, the CDR3 is TGCGCCAGCAGGGGGACAGGGCTCTCCTGGGAGCAGTACTTC.

This chain connects TRBV9 to TRBJ2-2; 8 bases are a match to TRBD1. The ends lost 0 bases at V and 4 bases at J; junction bases unmatched: 8. The CDR3 spans 17 residues. Per germline, CDR1 SGDLS and CDR2 YYNGEE. CDR3 in DNA: TGTGCCAGCAGCGTAGCTCGGACAGGGTCCGTCACCGGGGAGCTGTTTTTT. Protein: CASSVARTGSVTGELFF.

This sequence joins TRBV28 and TRBJ1-2; tentative D call: TRBD1 (5 bases). CDR3 length: 13 amino acids. CDR1 and CDR2 from the germline V gene are MDHEN and SYDVKM. V lost 7 bases and J lost 2, with 11 bases in between. The CDR3 DNA reads TGTGCCAGCAATCCCAGGGCCAACTATGGCTACACCTTC. Residues: CASNPRANYGYTF.

The J gene is TRBJ2-3, the V gene TRBV5-1; possible D gene TRBD2, 6 bases. The V end was cut by 1 base, the J end by 2 bases, with 14 bases between. Germline CDR1 is SGHRS and CDR2 is YFSETQ. This CDR3 is built from 16 residues. The CDR3 protein is CASSLRAGGNTDTQYF. The CDR3 nucleotides are TGCGCCAGCAGCTTGAGGGCGGGCGGGAACACAGATACGCAGTATTTT.

The chain has TRBV30 and TRBJ1-2; D might be TRBD1 (5 bases). Trimming removed 8 bases from V and 2 bases from J, with 21 bases in between. Per the germline V gene, CDR1 is GTSNPN and CDR2 is SVGIG (reference sequence). This CDR3 is 15 amino acids long. The CDR3, as DNA: TGTGCCCGGACAATGTTTGGGGCCACCAACTATGGCTACACCTTC. It specifies CARTMFGATNYGYTF.

This chain uses TRBV7-8 with TRBJ2-7; 9 bases fit TRBD2. The V and J ends lost 6 bases and 2 bases, in that order; junction bases with no gene match: 5. Germline CDR1 is SGHVS and CDR2 is FQNEAQ. CDR3 size: 14 residues. The CDR3 loop is CASRRLAEAYEQYF. For the CDR3, the DNA is TGTGCCAGCAGACGACTAGCGGAGGCCTACGAGCAGTACTTC.

This chain links TRBV27 with TRBJ1-3; TRBD1 agrees at 8 bases. The V gene's germline CDR1 is MNHEY and CDR2 SMNVEV (reference sequence). V trimming: 11 bases; J trimming: 2 bases; junction bases outside the gene matches: 5. The CDR3 consists of 13 residues. The CDR3 coding sequence is TGTGCCGTCATACAGGGGGCTGGAAACACCATATATTTT. It codes for CAVIQGAGNTIYF.

A few counts support this clone. This chain joins TRBV18 and TRBJ2-7; D gene unclear. The CDR3 loop spans 14 amino acids. V was pared by 5 bases and J by 0 bases, with 11 bases between. Germline-derived CDR1 and CDR2 are KGHSH and LQKENI. The DNA for the CDR3 is TGTGCCAGCTCAGCCCCACCCGGCTCCTACGAGCAGTACTTC. This sequence encodes CASSAPPGSYEQYF.

This chain's CDR3 is CASSSRQGAGNTEAFF. CDR3 in DNA: TGTGCCAGCAGCTCCAGACAGGGGGCCGGAAACACTGAAGCTTTCTTT. The rearrangement uses TRBV7-3 and TRBJ1-1; 10 bases fit TRBD1. This CDR3 contains 16 residues. Per germline, CDR1 SGHTA and CDR2 FQGTGA. The V gene end was trimmed by 4 bases and the J gene end by 2 bases; junction bases not matched to a gene: 7.

The rearrangement links TRBV7-2 to TRBJ1-1, with 7 bases lining up with TRBD1. The germline gives CDR1 SGHTA, CDR2 FQGNSA. V shed 1 base, J shed 0 bases, and the junction held 2 bases outside the gene matches. The CDR3 is 15 amino acids. The CDR3 protein is CASSLGTGLNTEAFF. Written as DNA, the CDR3 is TGTGCCAGCAGCTTAGGGACAGGCTTGAACACTGAAGCTTTCTTT.

This chain connects TRBV9 to TRBJ2-2; TRBD2 aligns across 7 bases. Trimming at V came to 8 bases and at J to 0 bases, leaving 4 bases not matched to a gene. The V gene's germline CDR1 is SGDLS and CDR2 YYNGEE. This CDR3 is built from 14 residues. CDR3 sequence: CASRLAANTGELFF. As DNA, the CDR3 is TGTGCCAGTCGACTAGCAGCGAACACCGGGGAGCTGTTTTTT.

This chain links TRBV29-1 with TRBJ2-7; perhaps TRBD2 as D (5 bases). Trimming removed 3 bases from V and 2 bases from J, with 23 bases in between. The CDR3 contains 17 residues. The germline V gene has CDR1 SQVTM and CDR2 ANQGSEA. The CDR3: CSVEDGVRRKEPYEQYF. DNA for the CDR3: TGCAGCGTTGAGGACGGGGTGCGAAGGAAAGAACCCTACGAGCAGTACTTC.